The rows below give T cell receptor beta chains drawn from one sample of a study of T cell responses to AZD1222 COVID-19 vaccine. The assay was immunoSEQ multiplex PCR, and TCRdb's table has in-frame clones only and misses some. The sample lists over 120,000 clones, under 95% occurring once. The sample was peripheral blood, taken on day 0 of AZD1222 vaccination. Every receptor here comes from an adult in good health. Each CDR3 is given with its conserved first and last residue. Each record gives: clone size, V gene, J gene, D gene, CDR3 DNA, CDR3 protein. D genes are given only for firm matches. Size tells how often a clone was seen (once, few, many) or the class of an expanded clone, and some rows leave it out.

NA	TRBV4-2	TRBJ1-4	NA	TGTGCCAGCAGCCAAGATTCACCAGGGACGGCTAATGAAAAACTGTTTTTT	CASSQDSPGTANEKLFF
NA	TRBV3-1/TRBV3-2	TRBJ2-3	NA	TGTGCCAGCAGCCAAGATTTTGACACAGATACGCAGTATTTT	CASSQDFDTDTQYF
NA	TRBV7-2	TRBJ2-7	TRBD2	TGTGCCAGCAGCTACCGATGGACTAGCTCCTACGAGCAGTACTTC	CASSYRWTSSYEQYF
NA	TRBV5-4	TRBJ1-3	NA	TGTGCCAGCAGCTTGGGTTTGGGGTTCGGAAACACCATATATTTT	CASSLGLGFGNTIYF
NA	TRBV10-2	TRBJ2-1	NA	TGCGCCAGCAGGCGCTCACAGGGTTCAGGTGAGCAGTTCTTC	CASRRSQGSGEQFF
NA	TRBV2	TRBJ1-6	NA	TGTGCCAGCAGTGAAGAGGCAAGCTCCTATAATTCACCCCTCCACTTT	CASSEEASSYNSPLHF
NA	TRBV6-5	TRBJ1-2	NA	TGTGCCAGCAGTTACGGGGCCTATGGCTACACCTTC	CASSYGAYGYTF
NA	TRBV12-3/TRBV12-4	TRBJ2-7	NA	TGTGCCAGCAGGGTGACAGCTACCTACGAGCAGTACTTC	CASRVTATYEQYF
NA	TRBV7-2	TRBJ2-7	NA	TGTGCCAGCAGCTTTGGACGGTTTGACTACGAGCAGTACTTC	CASSFGRFDYEQYF
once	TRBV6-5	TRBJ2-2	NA	TGTGCCAGTACAGGGCCGAACACCGGGGAGCTGTTTTTT	CASTGPNTGELFF
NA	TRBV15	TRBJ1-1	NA	TGTGCCACCAGCAGAGTCACGGGGTATGAAGCTTTCTTT	CATSRVTGYEAFF
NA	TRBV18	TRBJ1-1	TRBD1	TGTGCCAGCTCACCCGGACAGGGGGTAGGGAACACTGAAGCTTTCTTT	CASSPGQGVGNTEAFF
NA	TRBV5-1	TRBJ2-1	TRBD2	TGCGCCAGCAGCTTGGGCTTTAAGCTAGCGGACAACAATGAGCAGTTCTTC	CASSLGFKLADNNEQFF
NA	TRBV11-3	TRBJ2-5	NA	TGTGCCAGCAGCTTAGCTCAATCCCAGTACTTC	CASSLAQSQYF
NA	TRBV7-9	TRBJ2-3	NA	TGTGCCAGCACCTCCCTCGGGCACTTCACAGATACGCAGTATTTT	CASTSLGHFTDTQYF
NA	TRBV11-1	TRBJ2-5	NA	TGTGCCAGCAGCTTTCAGGGGCCTGAGACCCAGTACTTC	CASSFQGPETQYF